The present entry profiles one T cell receptor beta chain with its context. What it binds is not known. The sample comes from a study of chemoradiotherapy in HPV16-positive cancers. Overall study findings and caveats: HPV-responsive T-cell expansion during chemoradiotherapy was linked to improved recurrence-free survival in HPV16-positive patients.

Measured with immunoSEQ multiplex PCR; TCRdb has only the in-frame clones, and not every one. The sample has roughly 19,000 clones; approximately 89% are singletons. Over chemoradiotherapy, repertoires were sampled more than once. The source is a human donor with HPV-associated anogenital cancer. The sample here was blood, taken from a patient who underwent chemoradiotherapy.

The CDR3: CASSSHGTGPGGTEAFF. CDR3 nucleotide sequence: TGCGCCAGCAGCTCCCACGGGACAGGGCCCGGGGGCACTGAAGCTTTCTTT. This chain uses TRBV5-1 with TRBJ1-1; TRBD1 agrees at 9 bases. From germline, CDR1 is SGHRS and CDR2 YFSETQ. This CDR3 comprises 17 residues. V was pared by 3 bases and J by 4 bases, with 13 bases of the junction left unmatched.